This entry lists 17 T cell receptor beta chains sequenced from one sample in a study of T cell repertoires in cytomegalovirus infection. TCRdb recomputed calls from the reads with MiXCR, one row per CDR3 protein. The data contain approximately 1,000,000 distinct CDR3 sequences, about a third of them singletons. For these TCRs, the target antigens are not known. Sequenced material: cultured CD8+ T cells from PBMCs, taken from culture after CMV antigen stimulation. These receptors were collected from a human donor in good health (CMV status not recorded). Some clones in this sample may be carry-over from other donors' samples.

This clonotype was found a few times. In nucleotides, the CDR3 is TGTGCCAGCAGTTTTCTGGGGGCCGGGCAGCCCCAGCATTTT. It yields the protein CASSFLGAGQPQHF. The chain employs TRBV27 and TRBJ1-5, with a weak D call TRBD1 (6 bases). CDR1 is MNHEY, CDR2 SMNVEV, per germline (reference sequence). The germline V and J ends were trimmed by 3 bases and 7 bases, with 13 bases remaining between them. There are 14 residues in the CDR3.

This clonotype has only one observation. The chain carries TRBV27 and TRBJ1-1, with D maybe TRBD1 (6 bases). V was trimmed by 0 bases and J by 10 bases, leaving 15 bases between them. CDR3 length: 14 amino acids. CDR1 is MNHEY, CDR2 SMNVEV, per germline (reference sequence). CDR3 sequence: CASSLSLGADVAFF. CDR3 sequence (DNA): TGTGCCAGCAGTTTATCGTTGGGGGCTGACGTAGCTTTCTTT.

The chain recombines TRBV6-6 with TRBJ2-7; 11 bases are shared with TRBD1. V dropped 8 bases and J dropped 2; count of bases not matched to a gene: 5. The CDR3 runs 14 residues. Germline loops: CDR1 MNHNY, CDR2 SVGAGI (reference sequence). The CDR3 nucleotides are TGTGCCAGCGGGGGGACAGGGGGGCCCTACGAGCAGTACGTC. Its translation: CASGGTGGPYEQYV.

The gene calls are TRBV4-1 and TRBJ2-3; D perhaps matches TRBD1 (6 bases). The germline V and J ends were trimmed by 3 bases and 0 bases, with 10 bases remaining between them. Per the germline V gene, CDR1 is MGHRA and CDR2 is YSYEKL. This CDR3 is built from 15 residues. CDR3 residues: CASSQWTASTDTQYF. DNA of the CDR3: TGCGCCAGCAGCCAGTGGACAGCTAGCACAGATACGCAGTATTTT.

This clonotype has more than one count but fewer than ten. The CDR3 coding sequence is TGTGCCAGCAGCCCAGAATACCCTGAAGCTTTCTTT. It encodes CASSPEYPEAFF. The V gene is TRBV5-5, the J gene TRBJ1-1; no clear D. Trimming stripped 4 bases from V and 6 bases from J, with 10 bases between. The germline V gene encodes CDR1 SGHKS and CDR2 YYEKEE (reference sequence). The CDR3 is made up of 12 amino acids.

J is TRBJ2-7 and V is TRBV7-4, with D perhaps assigned TRBD1 or TRBD2 (6 bases each). CDR1 is SGHVT, CDR2 SQSDAQ, per germline. This CDR3 contains 14 residues. V was clipped by 1 base and J by 6 bases, with 13 bases between them. CDR3 nucleotide sequence: TGTGCCAGCAGCTTAGGCGGAGGGGGTGGCGAGCAGTACTTC. This sequence encodes CASSLGGGGGEQYF.

This clonotype was seen more than once but under ten times. The genes are TRBV7-9 and TRBJ2-2; 10 nucleotides agree with TRBD1. V gave up 6 bases and J gave up 7 bases; unmatched junction bases: 20. This CDR3 is 19 amino acids long. CDR1 and CDR2 from the germline V gene are SEHNR and FQNEAQ (reference sequence). The CDR3 DNA follows: TGTGCCAGCAGTTTTCCCCTTTCCGGGACAGGGGAGAATATCGGGGAGCTGTTTTTT. This sequence encodes CASSFPLSGTGENIGELFF.

The CDR3 here is CASSLTGGGSYNEQFF. The CDR3 nucleotides are TGTGCCAGTAGTTTGACAGGGGGGGGCTCCTACAATGAGCAGTTCTTC. The chain recombines TRBV19 with TRBJ2-1; 9 nucleotides match TRBD1. Germline V gene data show CDR1 as LNHDA and CDR2 as SQIVND (reference sequence). The V and J ends lost 5 bases and 0 bases, in that order; junction bases with no gene match: 5. CDR3 size: 16 residues.

This clonotype showed up just a few times. The V call is TRBV27, the J call TRBJ2-2, with D unresolved. This CDR3 has 15 residues. The V end lost 3 bases, the J end lost 0 bases, and 8 bases lay between the germline ends. CDR1 and CDR2 from the germline V gene are MNHEY and SMNVEV (reference sequence). The CDR3 protein is CASSFLRPNTGELFF. CDR3 DNA: TGTGCCAGCAGTTTCCTTAGGCCGAACACCGGGGAGCTGTTTTTT.

This clonotype was seen a handful of times. The chain employs TRBV6-5 and TRBJ1-5; 9 nucleotides match TRBD1. Germline assignment: CDR1 MNHEY and CDR2 SVGAGI. The CDR3 has 18 amino acids. The V segment lost 0 bases and the J segment 2 bases; nucleotides outside the gene matches: 8. The CDR3 protein is CASSYSPGQGIGNQPQHF. CDR3 nucleotides: TGTGCCAGCAGTTACTCACCGGGACAGGGAATTGGCAATCAGCCCCAGCATTTT.

This clonotype appeared many times. This chain links TRBV6-5 with TRBJ1-5; tentative D call: TRBD1 (6 bases). CDR1 and CDR2 (germline): MNHEY, SVGAGI. The V gene lost 2 bases and the J gene lost 11 bases, with 16 bases spanning the gap. The CDR3 extends over 14 amino acids. CDR3 nucleotide sequence: TGTGCCAGCAGTTACGACAGGAAAAATCTGGCCCAGCATTTT. It specifies CASSYDRKNLAQHF.

The chain links TRBV5-5 to TRBJ1-5; 8 bases align to TRBD1. This CDR3 has 14 residues. The trim removed 0 bases at V and 5 bases at J, leaving 1 base unmatched. Looked up from germline, CDR1 is SGHKS and CDR2 is YYEKEE (reference sequence). The CDR3 DNA sequence: TGTGCCAGCAGCTTGGTCAGGGGGCATCAGCCCCAGCATTTT. This gives the protein CASSLVRGHQPQHF.

This clonotype was seen a handful of times. The chain combines TRBV7-9 with TRBJ2-1; 8 bases match TRBD1. V gave up 5 bases and J gave up 6 bases; unmatched junction bases: 9. The CDR3 totals 15 residues. Germline V gene sequence: CDR1 SEHNR, CDR2 FQNEAQ (reference sequence). The CDR3 sequence is CASSLTGQASNEQFF. The CDR3 DNA reads as TGTGCCAGCAGCCTCACGGGACAGGCGTCCAATGAGCAGTTCTTC.

The CDR3 sequence is CASSGLSDLGRYNEQFF. CDR3 DNA: TGTGCCAGCAGCGGTCTTAGCGACCTGGGACGATACAATGAGCAGTTCTTC. This chain links TRBV7-6 with TRBJ2-1, with D perhaps being TRBD1 or TRBD2 (5 bases each). The V and J ends lost 5 bases and 4 bases respectively, with 21 bases between them. The germline V gene has CDR1 SGHVS and CDR2 FNYEAQ. This CDR3 contains 17 residues.

The chain links TRBV4-1 to TRBJ2-1; TRBD1 is a possible D gene (5 bases). This CDR3 contains 14 residues. The germline gives CDR1 MGHRA, CDR2 YSYEKL. The V gene lost 2 bases and the J gene lost 8 bases, with 13 bases spanning the gap. The CDR3 region has the DNA TGCGCCAGCAGCCAATACACAGGTTCGGATGAGCAGTTCTTC. Encoded protein: CASSQYTGSDEQFF.

The chain combines TRBV2 with TRBJ2-5; TRBD2 aligns across 7 bases. J gave up 2 bases and V 0 bases, and 6 bases lay outside the gene matches. The CDR3 is 16 amino acids. CDR1 is SNHLY, CDR2 FYNNEI, per germline. CDR3 DNA: TGTGCCAGCAGTGAAGCGCTTTGGGGGGGTCAAGAGACCCAGTACTTC. Translation: CASSEALWGGQETQYF.

This chain links TRBV29-1 with TRBJ1-2, with no clear D. Germline CDR1 and CDR2: SQVTM and ANQGSEA. This CDR3 contains 12 residues. V dropped 2 bases and J dropped 3 bases, with 7 bases sitting between them. The CDR3 bases are TGCAGCGTTGAACCCGAGGACTATGGCTACACCTTC. This translates into CSVEPEDYGYTF.